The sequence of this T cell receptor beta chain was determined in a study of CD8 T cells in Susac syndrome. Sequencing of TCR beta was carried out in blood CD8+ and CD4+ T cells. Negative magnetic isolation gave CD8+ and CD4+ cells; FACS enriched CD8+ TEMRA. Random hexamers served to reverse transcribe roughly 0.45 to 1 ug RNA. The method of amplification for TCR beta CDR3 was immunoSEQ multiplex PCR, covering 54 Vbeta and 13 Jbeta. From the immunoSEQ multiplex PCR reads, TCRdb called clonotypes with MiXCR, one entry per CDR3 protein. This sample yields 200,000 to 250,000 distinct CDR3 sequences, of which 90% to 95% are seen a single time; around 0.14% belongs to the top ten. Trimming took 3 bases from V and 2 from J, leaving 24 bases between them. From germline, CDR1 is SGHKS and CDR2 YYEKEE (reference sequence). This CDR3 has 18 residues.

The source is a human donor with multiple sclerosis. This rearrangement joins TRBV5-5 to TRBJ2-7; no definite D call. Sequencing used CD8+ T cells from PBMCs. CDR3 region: CASSSPPYGSLLAYEQYF. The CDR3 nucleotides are TGTGCCAGCAGCTCCCCTCCCTACGGCAGCCTTTTGGCCTACGAGCAGTACTTC.